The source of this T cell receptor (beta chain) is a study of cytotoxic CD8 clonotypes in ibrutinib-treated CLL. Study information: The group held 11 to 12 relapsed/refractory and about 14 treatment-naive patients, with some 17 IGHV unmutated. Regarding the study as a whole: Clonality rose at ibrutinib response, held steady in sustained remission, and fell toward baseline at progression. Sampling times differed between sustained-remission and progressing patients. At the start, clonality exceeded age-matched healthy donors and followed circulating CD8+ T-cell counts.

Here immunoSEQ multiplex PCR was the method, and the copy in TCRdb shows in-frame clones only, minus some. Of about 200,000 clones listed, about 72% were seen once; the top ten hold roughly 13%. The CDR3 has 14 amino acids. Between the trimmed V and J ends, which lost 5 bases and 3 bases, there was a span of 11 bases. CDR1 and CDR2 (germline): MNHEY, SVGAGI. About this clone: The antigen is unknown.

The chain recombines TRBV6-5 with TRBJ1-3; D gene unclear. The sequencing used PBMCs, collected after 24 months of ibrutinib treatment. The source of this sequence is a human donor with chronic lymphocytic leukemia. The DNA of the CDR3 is TGTGCCAGCAGTGCCACATCTGGTGGAAACACCATATATTTT. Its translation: CASSATSGGNTIYF.